This T cell receptor beta chain came from a study of cytomegalovirus exposure and HLA in healthy donors. Study observations and caveats: A previous analysis found most TCR beta V segments productive roughly 90% or roughly 30% of the time.

This PCR relied on a set of 60 Vbeta primers and 13 Jbeta primers. Clones were sequenced by immunoSEQ multiplex PCR, and TCRdb holds only the in-frame ones, with some missing. The sample has about 200,000 clones; 82% are singletons. This clone was observed a single time. Its antigen is still unknown. Germline-derived CDR1 and CDR2 are SEHNR and FQNEAQ (reference sequence). J gave up 2 bases and V 1 base, and 7 bases lay outside the gene matches. The CDR3 runs to 16 residues. The receptor was isolated from a man aged 35 to 55 in good health and CMV-seropositive. The sample taken for sequencing was PBMCs. The chain links TRBV7-9 to TRBJ2-7; 8 bases are a match to TRBD1. This CDR3 is CASSLGRVQGAYEQYF. For the CDR3, the DNA is TGTGCCAGCAGCTTAGGGAGGGTACAGGGGGCCTACGAGCAGTACTTC.